The next 26 T cell receptor beta chains were all read from a single sample in a study of neurological immune-mediated disorders. TCRdb re-called the 5' RACE reads with MiXCR, one entry per CDR3 protein. The table has about 120,000 distinct CDR3 sequences, 3% to 3.5% seen once. Sequencing was carried out using PBMCs. The source of these receptors is a woman in her 30s with multiple sclerosis.

This clonotype was detected many times. The chain is built from TRBV20-1 and TRBJ2-3; TRBD2 matches at 10 bases. This CDR3 comprises 15 residues. From germline, CDR1 is DFQATT and CDR2 SNEGSKA (reference sequence). V shed 5 bases, J shed 5 bases, and the junction held 10 bases outside the gene matches. The CDR3 region is CSAGRDLAGGDTQYF. The DNA for the CDR3 is TGCAGTGCTGGCCGGGATTTAGCGGGGGGAGATACGCAGTATTTT.

This clonotype was detected many times. The chain carries TRBV12-3 or TRBV12-4 and TRBJ1-2; a weak D match, TRBD1 (5 bases). This CDR3 has 11 amino acids. V shed 5 bases and J shed 8 bases, with 9 bases lying between them. CDR3 bases: TGTGCCAGCAGTCCAGGGTACGGCTACACCTTC. As protein: CASSPGYGYTF.

With respect to this clonotype: This could be a read error, since a much larger clone is one nucleotide away. The V gene is TRBV7-2, the J gene TRBJ1-6, with D maybe TRBD1 (6 bases). The CDR3 totals 16 residues. Germline assignment: CDR1 SGHTA and CDR2 FQGNSA. DNA for the CDR3: TGTGCCAGCAGCTGGACCGGGGGCGCTGGGAATTCACCCCTCAACTTT. Translating it yields CASSWTGGAGNSPLNF.

This clonotype was seen many times. This CDR3 reads CATQRDTSNEKLFF. The CDR3 DNA sequence: TGTGCCACCCAAAGGGACACTTCTAATGAAAAACTGTTTTTT. The V gene is TRBV10-3, the J gene TRBJ1-4, with D maybe TRBD1 (6 bases). V lost 10 bases and J 3 bases, leaving 15 bases between the germline ends. Germline V gene lookup returns CDR1 ENHRY and CDR2 SYGVKD. The CDR3 extends over 14 amino acids.

This clonotype has at least ten counts. The chain recombines TRBV5-1 with TRBJ2-7; D is unclear. Per the germline V gene, CDR1 is SGHRS and CDR2 is YFSETQ. This CDR3 has 15 residues. V lost 0 bases and J lost 4, with 14 bases in between. In nucleotides, the CDR3 is TGCGCCAGCAGCTTGGAACCCGGCGTAATATACGAGCAGTACTTC. Residues: CASSLEPGVIYEQYF.

Ten or more counts support this clonotype. The chain carries TRBV12-3 or TRBV12-4 and TRBJ1-1, with TRBD1 identical over 8 bases. V trimming: 5 bases; J trimming: 1 base; junction bases outside the gene matches: 3. This CDR3 spans 14 amino acids. Here the CDR3 reads CASSITGGNTEAFF. The DNA for the CDR3 is TGTGCCAGCAGTATTACAGGGGGGAACACTGAAGCTTTCTTT.

Worth noting for this clonotype: The junction departs from the called germline gene at one end, perhaps through a read error. V and J are TRBV12-3 or TRBV12-4 and TRBJ1-5; D unclear. This CDR3 spans 15 amino acids. CDR3 nucleotide sequence: TGTGCCAGCAGTTTAGCTGGCCGGAGCAATAAGACCCAGAATTTT. Amino acid sequence: CASSLAGRSNKTQNF.

This clonotype was detected ten times or more. The V call is TRBV5-1, the J call TRBJ1-1; 7 bases agree with TRBD1. The V gene end was trimmed by 4 bases and the J gene end by 6 bases; junction bases not matched to a gene: 12. This CDR3 comprises 15 residues. CDR1 is SGHRS and CDR2 is YFSETQ in the germline V gene. The CDR3 loop reads CASSLDEGGASEAFF. In DNA form, the CDR3 reads TGCGCCAGCAGCCTCGATGAAGGGGGCGCTTCTGAAGCTTTCTTT.

This clonotype was recorded at least ten times. The chain has TRBV4-3 and TRBJ2-7, with 8 nucleotides matching TRBD1. This CDR3 spans 16 amino acids. Germline CDR1 and CDR2: LGHNA and YSLEER. Losses at the gene ends were 0 bases for V and 0 bases for J; bases not matched to a gene: 4. The CDR3 spells CASSQDGTGISYEQYF. Here the CDR3 DNA reads TGCGCCAGCAGCCAAGACGGGACAGGAATCTCCTACGAGCAGTACTTC.

This clonotype was recorded at least ten times. The J gene is TRBJ2-3, the V gene TRBV29-1; tentative D call: TRBD1 (8 bases). Per the germline V gene, CDR1 is SQVTM and CDR2 is ANQGSEA. V was shortened by 5 bases and J by 6 bases, with 21 bases between the two germline ends. The length of the CDR3 is 15 residues. CDR3 DNA: TGCAGCGTTCTACGGGGGGACAGGCGAGTGGATACGCAGTATTTT. Translated, it gives CSVLRGDRRVDTQYF.

This clonotype occurred many times. This chain links TRBV7-2 with TRBJ1-1; possible D gene TRBD1, 5 bases. This CDR3 is 14 amino acids long. The V end lost 2 bases, the J end lost 4 bases, and 11 bases lay between the germline ends. Germline CDR1 is SGHTA and CDR2 is FQGNSA. The CDR3 DNA is TGTGCCAGCAGCTTAAGTAGCAGGGTCACTGAAGCTTTCTTT. This gives the protein CASSLSSRVTEAFF.

This clonotype was seen repeatedly, ten times or more. The V call is TRBV12-3 or TRBV12-4, the J call TRBJ2-2; no clear D. The CDR3 consists of 12 residues. V lost 5 bases and J 2 bases, leaving 3 bases between the germline ends. CDR3 bases: TGTGCCAGCAGTCAAAACACCGGGGAGCTGTTTTTT. Its protein is CASSQNTGELFF.

This clonotype showed up many times. J is TRBJ2-5 and V is TRBV6-1, with D possibly being TRBD2 (6 bases). The ends were cut back, 3 bases at V and 2 bases at J, with 10 bases in the middle. The CDR3 runs to 14 residues. Germline CDR1 MNHNS, CDR2 SASEGT. The CDR3 DNA sequence: TGTGCCAGCAGTGAGGGACTGGTACAAGAGACCCAGTACTTC. Translating gives CASSEGLVQETQYF.

This clonotype came up many times. The chain carries TRBV7-8 and TRBJ2-2; D may be TRBD1 or TRBD2 (5 bases each). CDR1 SGHVS and CDR2 FQNEAQ come from the germline V gene. The CDR3 totals 13 residues. Trimming left V 3 bases short and J 7 bases short, with 9 bases between. The CDR3 nucleotides are TGTGCCAGCAGCTTTGGGGGTGACGGGGAGCTGTTTTTT. Amino acids: CASSFGGDGELFF.

This clonotype was seen at least ten times. CDR3 in amino acids: CASSLEDQPQHF. The CDR3 DNA sequence: TGTGCCAGCAGCTTAGAGGATCAGCCCCAGCATTTT. The V and J genes are TRBV7-9 and TRBJ1-5; D is unresolved. This CDR3 is built from 12 residues. Germline loops: CDR1 SEHNR, CDR2 FQNEAQ (reference sequence). Trimming took 1 base from V and 5 from J, leaving 3 bases between them. The full variable domain, rest sourced from reference TRBV7-9 and TRBJ1-5, is DTGVSQNPRHKITKRGQNVTFRCDPISEHNRLYWYRQTLGQGPEFLTYFQNEAQLEKSRLLSDRFSAERPKGSFSTLEIQRTEQGDSAMYLCASSLEDQPQHFGDGTRLSIL.

Ten or more counts support this clonotype. V usage is TRBV20-1 and J usage is TRBJ1-1; tentative D call: TRBD1 (5 bases). The CDR3 consists of 15 residues. Trimming cost V 8 bases and J 5 bases, with 24 bases left between them. From germline, CDR1 is DFQATT and CDR2 SNEGSKA (reference sequence). The CDR3 region is CSTEPGTGGGTEAFF. CDR3 nucleotides: TGCAGTACAGAACCGGGGACGGGCGGTGGGACTGAAGCTTTCTTT.

This clonotype was found many times. This rearrangement joins TRBV19 to TRBJ1-1; D might be TRBD1 (5 bases). V shed 1 base and J shed 5 bases, with 20 bases lying between them. The CDR3 runs to 17 residues. In germline, CDR1 is LNHDA, CDR2 SQIVND (reference sequence). DNA for the CDR3: TGTGCCAGTAGTATAGCATCCAGGGCTCCGGGGTGGACTGAAGCTTTCTTT. The encoded protein is CASSIASRAPGWTEAFF. The full variable domain, in which reference TRBV19 and TRBJ1-1 provide the parts outside the CDR3, is DGGITQSPKYLFRKEGQNVTLSCEQNLNHDAMYWYRQDPGQGLRLIYYSQIVNDFQKGDIAEGYSVSREKKESFPLTVTSAQKNPTAFYLCASSIASRAPGWTEAFFGQGTRLTVV.

This clonotype was observed many times. The V gene is TRBV29-1, the J gene TRBJ2-7, with TRBD1 as a possible D gene (6 bases). Germline V CDR1 and CDR2: SQVTM, ANQGSEA. Trimming cost V 4 bases and J 4 bases, with 14 bases left between them. This CDR3 has 13 residues. The CDR3 sequence: CSVVRQGNYEQYF. CDR3 DNA sequence: TGCAGCGTTGTACGGCAGGGGAATTACGAGCAGTACTTC.

This clonotype was recorded at least ten times. The J gene is TRBJ2-3, the V gene TRBV5-1, with a weak D call TRBD2 (5 bases). V shed 0 bases and J shed 8 bases, with 16 bases lying between them. CDR1 SGHRS and CDR2 YFSETQ come from the germline V gene. The CDR3 has 15 residues. CDR3 in DNA: TGCGCCAGCAGCTTGGGAACGCTAGCTTGGGCTACGCAGTATTTT. The encoded protein is CASSLGTLAWATQYF.

This clonotype was counted ten times or more. The chain has TRBV7-9 and TRBJ2-3, with TRBD2 matching over 8 bases. Germline V gene data show CDR1 as SEHNR and CDR2 as FQNEAQ (reference sequence). There are 15 residues in the CDR3. The V and J ends lost 5 bases and 0 bases, in that order; junction bases with no gene match: 4. CDR3 DNA: TGTGCCAGCAGCGGTAGCGGGATTAGCACAGATACGCAGTATTTT. Translation gives CASSGSGISTDTQYF.

This clonotype occurred many times. The genes are TRBV20-1 and TRBJ2-1, with no clear D. Trimming pared 3 bases from V and 4 bases from J, leaving 19 bases between. Germline V gene sequence: CDR1 DFQATT, CDR2 SNEGSKA (reference sequence). The CDR3 is made up of 16 amino acids. Written as DNA, the CDR3 is TGCAGTGCTAGGGGGAAGGAGACTCAAACTTACAATGAGCAGTTCTTC. Amino acids: CSARGKETQTYNEQFF.

This clonotype came up many times. A much larger clone lies a single base off, so this may be a read error. A read error is likely, as this CDR3 ends without the conserved phenylalanine or tryptophan. The V call is TRBV2, the J call TRBJ2-4, with D unclear. Germline CDR1 SNHLY, CDR2 FYNNEI. Trimming shortened V by 7 bases and J by 8 bases, and 9 bases separated the two germline ends. The CDR3 length is 11 residues. The CDR3 DNA reads as TGTGCCAGCAAATCAGTAGACATTCAGTACTGC. Its protein is CASKSVDIQYC.

In its sample, this clonotype was seen a few times. A much larger clone differs by one base, so this may be a read error. The rearrangement links TRBV12-3 or TRBV12-4 to TRBJ2-7, with no clear D. This CDR3 comprises 12 residues. The CDR3 sequence: CDSSTDPYEQYF. CDR3 nucleotides: TGTGACAGCAGTACCGACCCCTACGAGCAGTACTTC.

Ten or more counts support this clonotype. The chain joins TRBV27 to TRBJ1-2, with D possibly being TRBD1 (6 bases). The CDR3 is made up of 15 amino acids. V was cut by 5 bases and J by 2 bases, with 15 bases left in between. The germline V gene has CDR1 MNHEY and CDR2 SMNVEV (reference sequence). The DNA of the CDR3 is TGTGCCAGCAGTGTGTCTGGGGGCACCAACTATGGCTACACCTTC. Translating gives CASSVSGGTNYGYTF.

This clonotype came up many times. The chain employs TRBV6-6 and TRBJ2-1; D is undetermined. CDR3 length: 16 residues. Per the germline V gene, CDR1 is MNHNY and CDR2 is SVGAGI (reference sequence). The germline V and J ends were trimmed by 7 bases and 4 bases, with 20 bases remaining between them. The CDR3: CASTADPPWGYNEQFF. Here the CDR3 DNA reads TGTGCCAGCACCGCGGACCCACCCTGGGGTTACAATGAGCAGTTCTTC.

This clonotype was seen at least ten times. V gene TRBV27 combines with J gene TRBJ2-1; D remains unclear. Germline CDR1 and CDR2: MNHEY and SMNVEV (reference sequence). Trimming pared 7 bases from V and 2 bases from J, leaving 12 bases between. The CDR3 runs 14 residues. Here the CDR3 reads CASTKDGPYNEQFF. The DNA of the CDR3 is TGTGCCAGCACCAAGGACGGACCCTACAATGAGCAGTTCTTC.